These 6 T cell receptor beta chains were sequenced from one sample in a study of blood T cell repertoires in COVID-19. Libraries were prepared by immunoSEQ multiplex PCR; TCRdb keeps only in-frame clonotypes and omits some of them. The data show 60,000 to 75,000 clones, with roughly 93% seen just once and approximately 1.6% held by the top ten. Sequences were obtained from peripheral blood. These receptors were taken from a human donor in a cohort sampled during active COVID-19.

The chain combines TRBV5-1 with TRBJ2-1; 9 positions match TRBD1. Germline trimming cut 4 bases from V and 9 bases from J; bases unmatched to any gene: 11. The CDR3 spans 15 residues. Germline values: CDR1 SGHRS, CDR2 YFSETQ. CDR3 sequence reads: CASSADRDRVSEQFF. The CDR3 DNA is TGCGCCAGCAGCGCGGATCGGGACAGGGTCAGTGAGCAGTTCTTC. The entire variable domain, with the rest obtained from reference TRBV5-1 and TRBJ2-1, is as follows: KAGVTQTPRYLIKTRGQQVTLSCSPISGHRSVSWYQQTPGQGLQFLFEYFSETQRNKGNFPGRFSGRQFSNSRSEMNVSTLELGDSALYLCASSADRDRVSEQFFGPGTRLTVL.

CDR3 coding DNA: TGTGCCAGCCAGGACAGGTCGTACTACGAGCAGTACTTC. This translates into CASQDRSYYEQYF. V and J are TRBV28 and TRBJ2-7; 7 bases agree with TRBD1. This CDR3 spans 13 amino acids. V gave up 8 bases and J gave up 3 bases; unmatched junction bases: 7. Germline V CDR1 and CDR2: MDHEN, SYDVKM. Supplemented by reference TRBV28 and TRBJ2-7, the full variable domain reads DVKVTQSSRYLVKRTGEKVFLECVQDMDHENMFWYRQDPGLGLRLIYFSYDVKMKEKGDIPEGYSVSREKKERFSLILESASTNQTSMYLCASQDRSYYEQYFGPGTRLTVT.

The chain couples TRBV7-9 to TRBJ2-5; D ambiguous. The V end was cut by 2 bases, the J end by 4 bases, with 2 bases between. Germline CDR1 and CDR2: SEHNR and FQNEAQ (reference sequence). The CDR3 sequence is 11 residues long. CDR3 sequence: CASSLLETQYF. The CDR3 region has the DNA TGTGCCAGCAGCTTACTAGAGACCCAGTACTTC. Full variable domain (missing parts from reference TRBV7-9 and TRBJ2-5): DTGVSQNPRHKITKRGQNVTFRCDPISEHNRLYWYRQTLGQGPEFLTYFQNEAQLEKSRLLSDRFSAERPKGSFSTLEIQRTEQGDSAMYLCASSLLETQYFGPGTRLLVL.

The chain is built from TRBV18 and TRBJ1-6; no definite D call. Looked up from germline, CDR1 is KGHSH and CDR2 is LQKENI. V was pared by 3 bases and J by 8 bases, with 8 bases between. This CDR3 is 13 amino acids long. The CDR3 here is CASSPGTDSPLHF. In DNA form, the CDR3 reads TGTGCCAGCTCACCCGGTACGGATTCACCCCTCCACTTT.

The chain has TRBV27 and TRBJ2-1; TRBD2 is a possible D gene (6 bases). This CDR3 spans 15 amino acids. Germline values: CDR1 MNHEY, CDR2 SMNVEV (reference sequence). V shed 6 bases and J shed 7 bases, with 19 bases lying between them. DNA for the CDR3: TGTGCCAGCAGCCAAACCCCTAGCGCTGGAAATGAGCAGTTCTTC. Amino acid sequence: CASSQTPSAGNEQFF.

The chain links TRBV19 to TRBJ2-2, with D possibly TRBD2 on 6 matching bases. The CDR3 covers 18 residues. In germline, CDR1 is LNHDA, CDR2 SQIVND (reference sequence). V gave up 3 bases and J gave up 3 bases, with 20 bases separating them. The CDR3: CASSITRRGTFYTGELFF. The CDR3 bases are TGTGCCAGTAGTATTACTAGAAGAGGGACTTTTTACACCGGGGAGCTGTTTTTT.